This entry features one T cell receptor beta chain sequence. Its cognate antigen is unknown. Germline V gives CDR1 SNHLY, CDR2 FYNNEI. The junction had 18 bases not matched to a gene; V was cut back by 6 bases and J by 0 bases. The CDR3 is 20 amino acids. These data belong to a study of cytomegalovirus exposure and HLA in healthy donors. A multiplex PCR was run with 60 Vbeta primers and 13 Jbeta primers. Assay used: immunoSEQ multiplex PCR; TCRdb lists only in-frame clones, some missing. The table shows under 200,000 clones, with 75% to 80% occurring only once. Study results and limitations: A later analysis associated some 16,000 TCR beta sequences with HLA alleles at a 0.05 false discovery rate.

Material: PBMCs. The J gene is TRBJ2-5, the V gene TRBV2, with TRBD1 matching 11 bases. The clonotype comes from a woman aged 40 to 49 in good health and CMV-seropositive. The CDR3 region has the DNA TGTGCCAGCAGCCGGATGGACAGGGGGCCGGCATCGATGTACCAAGAGACCCAGTACTTC. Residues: CASSRMDRGPASMYQETQYF. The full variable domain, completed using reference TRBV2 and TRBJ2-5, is EPEVTQTPSHQVTQMGQEVILRCVPISNHLYFYWYRQILGQKVEFLVSFYNNEISEKSEIFDDQFSVERPDGSNFTLKIRSTKLEDSAMYFCASSRMDRGPASMYQETQYFGPGTRLLVL.